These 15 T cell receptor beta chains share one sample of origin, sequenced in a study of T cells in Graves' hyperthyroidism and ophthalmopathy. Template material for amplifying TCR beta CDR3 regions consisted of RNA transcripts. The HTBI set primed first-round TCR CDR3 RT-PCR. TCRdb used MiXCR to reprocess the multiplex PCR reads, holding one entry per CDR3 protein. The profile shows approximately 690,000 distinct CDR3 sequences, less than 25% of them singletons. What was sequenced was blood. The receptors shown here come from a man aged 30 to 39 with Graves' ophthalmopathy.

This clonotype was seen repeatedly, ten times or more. Here the CDR3 DNA reads TGCAGTGCTAGTGACTTAGCGGAAATAAGGTACAATGAGCAGTTCTTC. Translated, it gives CSASDLAEIRYNEQFF. The chain couples TRBV20-1 to TRBJ2-1, with a possible D match to TRBD2 (6 bases). In germline, CDR1 is DFQATT, CDR2 SNEGSKA (reference sequence). Trimming shortened V by 3 bases and J by 4 bases, and 19 bases separated the two germline ends. The CDR3 contains 16 residues.

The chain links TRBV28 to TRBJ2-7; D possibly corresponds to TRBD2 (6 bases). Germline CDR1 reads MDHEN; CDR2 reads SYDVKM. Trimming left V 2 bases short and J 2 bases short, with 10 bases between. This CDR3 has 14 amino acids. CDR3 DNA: TGTGCCAGCAGTTTACCTAGCGCGCCCTACGAGCAGTACTTC. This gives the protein CASSLPSAPYEQYF.

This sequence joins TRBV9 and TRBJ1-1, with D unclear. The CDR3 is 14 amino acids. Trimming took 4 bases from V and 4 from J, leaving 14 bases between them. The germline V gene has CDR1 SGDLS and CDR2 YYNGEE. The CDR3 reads CASSPTPRGTEAFF. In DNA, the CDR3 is TGTGCCAGCAGCCCCACCCCCAGAGGCACTGAAGCTTTCTTT.

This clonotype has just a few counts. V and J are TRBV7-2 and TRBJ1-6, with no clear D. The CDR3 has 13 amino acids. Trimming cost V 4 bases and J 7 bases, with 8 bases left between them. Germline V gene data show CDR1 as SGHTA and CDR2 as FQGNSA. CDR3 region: CASSSIENSPLHF. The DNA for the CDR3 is TGTGCCAGCAGCTCAATCGAAAATTCACCCCTCCACTTT. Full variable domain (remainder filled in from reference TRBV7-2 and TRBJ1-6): GAGVSQSPSNKVTEKGKDVELRCDPISGHTALYWYRQSLGQGLEFLIYFQGNSAPDKSGLPSDRFSAERTGGSVSTLTIQRTQQEDSAVYLCASSSIENSPLHFGNGTRLTVT.

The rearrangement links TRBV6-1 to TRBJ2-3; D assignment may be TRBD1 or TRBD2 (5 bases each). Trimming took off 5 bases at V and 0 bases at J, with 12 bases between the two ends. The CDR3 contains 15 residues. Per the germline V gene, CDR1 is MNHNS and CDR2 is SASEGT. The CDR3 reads CASSPGHPSTDTQYF. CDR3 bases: TGTGCCAGCAGTCCGGGGCACCCTAGCACAGATACGCAGTATTTT.

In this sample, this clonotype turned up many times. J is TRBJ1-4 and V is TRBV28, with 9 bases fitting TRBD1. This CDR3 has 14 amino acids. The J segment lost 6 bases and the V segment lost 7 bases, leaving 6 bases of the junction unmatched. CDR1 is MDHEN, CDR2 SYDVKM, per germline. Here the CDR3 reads CASNTGGEDEKLFF. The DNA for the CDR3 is TGTGCCAGCAACACAGGGGGCGAAGATGAAAAACTGTTTTTT.

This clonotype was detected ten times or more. CDR3 protein: CASSLALAQKETQYF. Written as DNA, the CDR3 is TGTGCCAGCAGCTTAGCACTAGCGCAAAAAGAGACCCAGTACTTC. The chain couples TRBV7-9 to TRBJ2-5; 7 nucleotides agree with TRBD2. The CDR3 covers 15 residues. Germline CDR1 and CDR2: SEHNR and FQNEAQ (reference sequence). V gave up 0 bases and J gave up 3 bases; unmatched junction bases: 4.

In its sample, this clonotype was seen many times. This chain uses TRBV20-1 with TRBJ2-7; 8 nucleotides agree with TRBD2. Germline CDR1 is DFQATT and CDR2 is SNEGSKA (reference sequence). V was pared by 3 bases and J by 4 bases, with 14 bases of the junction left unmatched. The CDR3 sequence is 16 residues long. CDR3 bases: TGCAGTGCTAGGGACCCCGGGACTAGAGGGGATTACGAGCAGTACTTC. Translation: CSARDPGTRGDYEQYF.

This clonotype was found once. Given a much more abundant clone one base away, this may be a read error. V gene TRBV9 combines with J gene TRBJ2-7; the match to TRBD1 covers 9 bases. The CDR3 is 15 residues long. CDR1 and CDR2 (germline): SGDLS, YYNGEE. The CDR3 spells CAGSVEGQGISGQYF. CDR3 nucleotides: TGTGCCGGCAGCGTAGAGGGACAGGGAATTTCGGGGCAGTACTTC.

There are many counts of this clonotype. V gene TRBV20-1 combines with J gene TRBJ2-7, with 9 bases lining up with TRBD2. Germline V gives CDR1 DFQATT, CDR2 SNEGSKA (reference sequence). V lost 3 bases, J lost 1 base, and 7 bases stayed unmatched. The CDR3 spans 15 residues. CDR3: CSASDLSGSSYEQYF. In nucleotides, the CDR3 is TGCAGTGCTAGCGACCTTAGCGGGAGTTCCTACGAGCAGTACTTC.

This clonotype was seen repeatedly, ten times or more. CDR3 DNA: TGCGCCAGCAGCCTCGGACTAGCGGGAGTCAGAGATACGCAGTATTTT. Protein product: CASSLGLAGVRDTQYF. The chain has TRBV5-1 and TRBJ2-3, with TRBD2 matching 13 bases. Looked up from germline, CDR1 is SGHRS and CDR2 is YFSETQ. V lost 4 bases, J lost 5 bases, and 7 bases stayed unmatched. The CDR3 is 16 amino acids.

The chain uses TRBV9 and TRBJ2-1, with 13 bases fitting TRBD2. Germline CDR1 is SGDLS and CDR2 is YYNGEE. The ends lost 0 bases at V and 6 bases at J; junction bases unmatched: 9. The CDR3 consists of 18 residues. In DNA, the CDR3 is TGTGCCAGCAGCGTAGAGGGTGGGGGACTAGCGGGATTCAATGAGCAGTTCTTC. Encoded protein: CASSVEGGGLAGFNEQFF.

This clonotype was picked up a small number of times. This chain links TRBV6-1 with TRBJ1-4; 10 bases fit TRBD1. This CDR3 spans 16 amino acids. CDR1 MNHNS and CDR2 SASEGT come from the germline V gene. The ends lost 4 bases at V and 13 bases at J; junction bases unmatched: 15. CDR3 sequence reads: CASSASDRGEGYGLFF. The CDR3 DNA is TGTGCCAGCAGTGCCTCGGACAGGGGGGAGGGCTACGGACTGTTTTTT.

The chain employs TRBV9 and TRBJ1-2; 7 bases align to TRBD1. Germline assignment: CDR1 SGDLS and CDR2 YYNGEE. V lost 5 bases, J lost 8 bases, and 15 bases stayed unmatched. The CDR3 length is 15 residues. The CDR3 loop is CASRPFAGTVGGYTF. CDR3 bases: TGTGCCAGCAGGCCCTTCGCCGGGACAGTTGGCGGCTACACCTTC.

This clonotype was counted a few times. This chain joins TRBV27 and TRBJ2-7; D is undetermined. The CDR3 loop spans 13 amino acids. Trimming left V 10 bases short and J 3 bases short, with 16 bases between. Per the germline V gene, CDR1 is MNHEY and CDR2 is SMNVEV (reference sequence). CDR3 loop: CATAHRPSYEQYF. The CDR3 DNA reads TGTGCCACCGCACACCGACCTAGCTACGAGCAGTACTTC.